Following are 2 T cell receptor beta chains from one sample sequenced in a study of post-analysis software for immune sequencing data. Regarding the study as a whole: Higher frequency in patients than in controls was seen for several TRBV segments, with TRBV5-6, TRBV5-1 and TRBV20-1 among them.

The antigens these receptors bind are not known. Sequencing libraries made from TCR beta cDNA carried unique molecular identifiers. MiXCR was run by TCRdb on the PCR reads, yielding one entry per CDR3 protein. The table has 650,000 to 900,000 distinct CDR3 sequences, 35% to 55% seen once; the top ten hold roughly 4.4%. Sequences were obtained from blood. These receptors all stem from a girl aged 5 to 17 with multiple sclerosis.

The chain recombines TRBV5-1 with TRBJ2-7, with D possibly being TRBD1 or TRBD2 (6 bases each). Germline-derived CDR1 and CDR2 are SGHRS and YFSETQ. CDR3 length: 13 residues. Trimming cost V 4 bases and J 6 bases, with 14 bases left between them. The CDR3 spells CASSDRLGGEQYF. CDR3 nucleotide sequence: TGCGCCAGCAGCGACCGACTAGGGGGCGAGCAGTACTTC.

This clonotype is a singleton in its sample. V usage is TRBV4-1 and J usage is TRBJ2-2, with a tentative D call TRBD2 (5 bases). V dropped 1 base and J dropped 4 bases, with 7 bases sitting between them. The germline V gene encodes CDR1 MGHRA and CDR2 YSYEKL. The CDR3 loop spans 14 amino acids. DNA of the CDR3: TGCGCCAGCAGCCAAGGCCGGGGCACCGGGGAGCTGTTTTTT. Encoded protein: CASSQGRGTGELFF.